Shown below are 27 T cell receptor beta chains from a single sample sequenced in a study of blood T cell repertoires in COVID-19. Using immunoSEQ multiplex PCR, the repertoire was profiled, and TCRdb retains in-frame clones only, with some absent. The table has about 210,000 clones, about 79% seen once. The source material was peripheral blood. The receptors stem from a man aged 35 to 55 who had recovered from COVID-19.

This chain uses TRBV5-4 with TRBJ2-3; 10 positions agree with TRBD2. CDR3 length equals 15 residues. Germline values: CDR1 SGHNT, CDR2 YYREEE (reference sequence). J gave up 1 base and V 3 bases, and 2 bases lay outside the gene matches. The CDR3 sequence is CASSSSGRGTDTQYF. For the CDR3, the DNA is TGTGCCAGCAGCTCCAGCGGGAGGGGCACAGATACGCAGTATTTT.

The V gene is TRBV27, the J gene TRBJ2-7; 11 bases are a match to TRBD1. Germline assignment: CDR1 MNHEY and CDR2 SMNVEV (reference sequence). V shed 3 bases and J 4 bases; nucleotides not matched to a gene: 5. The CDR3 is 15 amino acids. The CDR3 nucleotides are TGTGCCAGCAGTTTGGGGGACAGGGGGGCTTACGAGCAGTACTTC. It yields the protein CASSLGDRGAYEQYF.

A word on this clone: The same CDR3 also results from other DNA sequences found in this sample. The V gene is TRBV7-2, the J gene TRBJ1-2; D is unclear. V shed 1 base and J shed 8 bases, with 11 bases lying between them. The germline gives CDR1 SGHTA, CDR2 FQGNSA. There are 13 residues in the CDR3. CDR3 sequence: CASSLEVPGGYTF. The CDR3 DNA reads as TGTGCCAGCAGCTTAGAAGTCCCCGGGGGCTACACCTTC.

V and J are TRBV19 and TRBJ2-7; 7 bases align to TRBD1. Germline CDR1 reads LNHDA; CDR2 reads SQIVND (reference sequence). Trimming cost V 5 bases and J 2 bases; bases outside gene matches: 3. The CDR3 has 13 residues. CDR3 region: CASSETGTYEQYF. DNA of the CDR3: TGTGCCAGTAGTGAGACAGGGACCTACGAGCAGTACTTC.

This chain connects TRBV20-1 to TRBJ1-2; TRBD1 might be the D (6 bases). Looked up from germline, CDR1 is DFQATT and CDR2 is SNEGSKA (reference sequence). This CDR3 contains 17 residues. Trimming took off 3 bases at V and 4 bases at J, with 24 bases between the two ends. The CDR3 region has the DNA TGCAGTGCTAGTCAGGGGACAAGCCTCGAGAGGGGCTATGGCTACACCTTC. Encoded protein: CSASQGTSLERGYGYTF.

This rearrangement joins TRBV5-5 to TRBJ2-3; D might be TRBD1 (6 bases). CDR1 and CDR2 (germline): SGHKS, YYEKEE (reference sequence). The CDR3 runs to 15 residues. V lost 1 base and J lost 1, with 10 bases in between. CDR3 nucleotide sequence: TGTGCCAGCAGCTTGAGGGCAGGGGGCACAGATACGCAGTATTTT. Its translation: CASSLRAGGTDTQYF.

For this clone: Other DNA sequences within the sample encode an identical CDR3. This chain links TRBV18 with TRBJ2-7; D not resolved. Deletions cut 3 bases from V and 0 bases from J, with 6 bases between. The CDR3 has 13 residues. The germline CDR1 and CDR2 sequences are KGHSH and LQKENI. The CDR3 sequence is CASSPPSSYEQYF. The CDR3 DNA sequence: TGTGCCAGCTCACCTCCTAGCTCCTACGAGCAGTACTTC.

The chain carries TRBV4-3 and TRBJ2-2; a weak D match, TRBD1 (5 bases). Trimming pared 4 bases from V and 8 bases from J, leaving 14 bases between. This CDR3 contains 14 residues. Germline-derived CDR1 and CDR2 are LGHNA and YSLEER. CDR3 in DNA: TGCGCCAGCAGCCCTTACGGGCAGGGTGGGGAGCTGTTTTTT. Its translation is CASSPYGQGGELFF.

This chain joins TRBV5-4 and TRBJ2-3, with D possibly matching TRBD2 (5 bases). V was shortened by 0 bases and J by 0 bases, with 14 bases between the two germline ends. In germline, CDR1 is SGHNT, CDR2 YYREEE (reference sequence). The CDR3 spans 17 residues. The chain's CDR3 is CASSLEVSGTSTDTQYF. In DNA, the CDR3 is TGTGCCAGCAGCTTGGAGGTTTCGGGAACTAGCACAGATACGCAGTATTTT.

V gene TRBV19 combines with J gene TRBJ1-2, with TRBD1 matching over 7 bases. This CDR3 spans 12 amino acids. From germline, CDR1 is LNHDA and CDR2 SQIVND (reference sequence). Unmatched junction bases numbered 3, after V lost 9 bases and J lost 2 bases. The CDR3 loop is CASLTGNYGYTF. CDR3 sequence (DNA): TGTGCCAGCCTGACAGGGAACTATGGCTACACCTTC.

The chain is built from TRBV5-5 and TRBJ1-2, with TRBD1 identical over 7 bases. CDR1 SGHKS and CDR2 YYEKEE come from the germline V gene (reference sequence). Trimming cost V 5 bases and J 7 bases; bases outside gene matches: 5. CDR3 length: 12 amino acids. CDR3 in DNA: TGTGCCAGCAGTTGGGACAGATCTGGCTACACCTTC. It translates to CASSWDRSGYTF.

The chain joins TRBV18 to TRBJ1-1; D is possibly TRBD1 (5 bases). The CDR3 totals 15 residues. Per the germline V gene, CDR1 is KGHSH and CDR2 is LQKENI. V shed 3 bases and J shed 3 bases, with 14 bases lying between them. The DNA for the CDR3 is TGTGCCAGCTCACCCGGGGGGTTTGAGGACACTGAAGCTTTCTTT. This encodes CASSPGGFEDTEAFF.

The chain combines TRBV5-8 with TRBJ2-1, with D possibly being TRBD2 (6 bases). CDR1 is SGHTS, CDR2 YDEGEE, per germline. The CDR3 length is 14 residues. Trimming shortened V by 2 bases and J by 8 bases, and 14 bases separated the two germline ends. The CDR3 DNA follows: TGTGCCAGCAGCTTTCGACTAGGTTTCTATGAGCAGTTCTTC. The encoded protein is CASSFRLGFYEQFF.

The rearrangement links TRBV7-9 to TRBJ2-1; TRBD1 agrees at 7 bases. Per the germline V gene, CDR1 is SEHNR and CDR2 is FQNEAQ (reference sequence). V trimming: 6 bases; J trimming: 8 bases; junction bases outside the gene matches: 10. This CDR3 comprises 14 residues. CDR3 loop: CASRPTGDVDEQFF. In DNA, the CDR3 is TGTGCCAGCAGACCTACAGGGGACGTCGATGAGCAGTTCTTC.

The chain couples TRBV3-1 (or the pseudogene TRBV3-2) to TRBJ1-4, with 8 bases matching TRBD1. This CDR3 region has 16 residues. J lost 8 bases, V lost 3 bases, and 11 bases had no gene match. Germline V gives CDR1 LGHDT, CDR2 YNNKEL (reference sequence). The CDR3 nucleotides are TGTGCCAGCAGCCAGACGACAGGGGCTCTAGGGGAAAAACTGTTTTTT. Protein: CASSQTTGALGEKLFF.

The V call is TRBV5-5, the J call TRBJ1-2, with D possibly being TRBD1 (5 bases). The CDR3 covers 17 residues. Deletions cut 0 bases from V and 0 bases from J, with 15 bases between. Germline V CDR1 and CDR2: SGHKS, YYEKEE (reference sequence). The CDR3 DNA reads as TGTGCCAGCAGCTTGGCCCCCGGGGGGACCACTAACTATGGCTACACCTTC. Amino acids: CASSLAPGGTTNYGYTF.

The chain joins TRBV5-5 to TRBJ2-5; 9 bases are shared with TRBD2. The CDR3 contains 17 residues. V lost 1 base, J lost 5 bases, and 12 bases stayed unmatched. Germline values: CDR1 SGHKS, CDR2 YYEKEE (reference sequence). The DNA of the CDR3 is TGTGCCAGCAGCTTGTACTTAGCGGGAGCAATGGGGGAGACCCAGTACTTC. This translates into CASSLYLAGAMGETQYF.

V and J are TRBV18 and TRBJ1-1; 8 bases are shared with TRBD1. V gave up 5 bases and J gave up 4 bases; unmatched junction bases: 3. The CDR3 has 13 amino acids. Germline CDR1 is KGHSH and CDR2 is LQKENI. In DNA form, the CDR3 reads TGTGCCAGCTCAGGGGACAGGAGCACTGAAGCTTTCTTT. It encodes CASSGDRSTEAFF.

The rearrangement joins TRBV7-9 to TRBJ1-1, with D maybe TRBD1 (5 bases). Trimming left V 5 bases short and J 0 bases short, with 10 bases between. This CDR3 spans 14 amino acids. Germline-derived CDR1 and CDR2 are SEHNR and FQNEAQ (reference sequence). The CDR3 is CASSPTVMNTEAFF. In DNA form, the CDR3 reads TGTGCCAGCAGCCCGACAGTTATGAACACTGAAGCTTTCTTT.

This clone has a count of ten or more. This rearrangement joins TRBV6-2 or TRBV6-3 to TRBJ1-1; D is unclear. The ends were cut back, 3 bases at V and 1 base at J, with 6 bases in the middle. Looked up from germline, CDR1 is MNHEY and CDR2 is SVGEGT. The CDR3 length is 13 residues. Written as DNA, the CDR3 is TGTGCCAGCAGTTATCAGGAGAACACTGAAGCTTTCTTT. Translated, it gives CASSYQENTEAFF.

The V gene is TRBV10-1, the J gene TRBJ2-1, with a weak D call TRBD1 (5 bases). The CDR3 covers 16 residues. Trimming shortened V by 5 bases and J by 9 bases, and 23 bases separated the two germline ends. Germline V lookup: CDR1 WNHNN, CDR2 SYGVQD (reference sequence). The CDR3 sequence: CASSPAQVSAQGEQFF. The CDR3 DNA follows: TGCGCCAGCAGTCCCGCACAGGTTTCGGCCCAGGGTGAGCAGTTCTTC.

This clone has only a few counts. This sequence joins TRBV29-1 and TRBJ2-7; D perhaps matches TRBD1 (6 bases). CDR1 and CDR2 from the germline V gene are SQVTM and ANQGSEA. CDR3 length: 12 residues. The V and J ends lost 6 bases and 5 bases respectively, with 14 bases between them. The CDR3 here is CSVGRDNHEQYF. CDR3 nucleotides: TGCAGCGTGGGACGGGACAACCACGAGCAGTACTTC.

CDR3 DNA: TGTGCCAGCAGCTCCCGGGACATACCCTACGAGCAGTACTTC. It specifies CASSSRDIPYEQYF. The V and J genes are TRBV7-8 and TRBJ2-7; perhaps TRBD1 as D (6 bases). This CDR3 comprises 14 residues. Germline assignment: CDR1 SGHVS and CDR2 FQNEAQ. V was shortened by 4 bases and J by 2 bases, with 12 bases between the two germline ends. The full variable domain, in which reference TRBV7-8 and TRBJ2-7 provide the parts outside the CDR3, is GAGVSQSPRYKVAKRGQDVALRCDPISGHVSLFWYQQALGQGPEFLTYFQNEAQLDKSGLPSDRFFAERPEGSVSTLKIQRTQQEDSAVYLCASSSRDIPYEQYFGPGTRLTVT.

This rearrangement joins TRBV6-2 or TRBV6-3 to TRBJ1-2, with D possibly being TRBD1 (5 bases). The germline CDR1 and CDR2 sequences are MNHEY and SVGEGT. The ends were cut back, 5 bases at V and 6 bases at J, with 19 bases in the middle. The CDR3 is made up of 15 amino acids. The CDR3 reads CASSLRQIYLDGYTF. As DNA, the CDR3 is TGTGCCAGCAGTCTTAGACAGATCTACCTGGATGGCTACACCTTC.

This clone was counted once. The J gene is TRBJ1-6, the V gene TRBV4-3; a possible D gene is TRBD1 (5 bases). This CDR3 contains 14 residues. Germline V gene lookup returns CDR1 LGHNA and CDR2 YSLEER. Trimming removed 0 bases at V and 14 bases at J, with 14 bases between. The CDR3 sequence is CASSQEASRGTLHF. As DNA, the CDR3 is TGCGCCAGCAGCCAAGAGGCGAGCCGGGGGACCCTCCACTTT.

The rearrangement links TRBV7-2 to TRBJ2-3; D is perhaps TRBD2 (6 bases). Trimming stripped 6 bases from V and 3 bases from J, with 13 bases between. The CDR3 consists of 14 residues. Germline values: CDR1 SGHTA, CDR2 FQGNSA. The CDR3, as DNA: TGTGCCAGCAGGCCTAGCGTTAGAACAGATACGCAGTATTTT. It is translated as CASRPSVRTDTQYF.

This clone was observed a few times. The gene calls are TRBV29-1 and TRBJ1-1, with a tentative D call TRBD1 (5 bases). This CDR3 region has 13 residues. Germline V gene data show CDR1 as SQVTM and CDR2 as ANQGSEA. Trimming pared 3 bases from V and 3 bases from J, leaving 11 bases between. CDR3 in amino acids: CSVDRQGHTEAFF. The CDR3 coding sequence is TGCAGCGTTGACAGGCAGGGCCACACTGAAGCTTTCTTT.